This T cell receptor (beta chain) was identified during a study of T cells in women clearing cervical HPV infection. At the level of the study: Donors had HPV16-related CIN3 or worse; 2 had invasive cancer. Case blood drawn at lesion detection; control blood after infection cleared. HLA type stays a possible confounder, typing being limited.

Trimming left V 6 bases short and J 5 bases short, with 10 bases between. The CDR3 sequence is 13 residues long. The table came from immunoSEQ multiplex PCR; TCRdb's copy has only in-frame clones and leaves some out. The data show roughly 30,000 clones, and the top ten clones hold about 8.1%. Prevalent HPV16 infections were excluded; only incident single HPV16 infections included. To note about this clone: With the read ending 3 residues before the CDR3 end, the germline J gene is used to fill in that end.

This clonotype was obtained from a woman aged 18 to 75 with a cervical HPV16 infection that either progressed to CIN3+ or cleared (not recorded which). The chain carries TRBV12-3 or TRBV12-4 and TRBJ2-2, with D unresolved. Sequenced sample: blood buffy coat. This chain's CDR3 is CASSLTTTGELFF. The part of the CDR3 DNA that was read is TGTGCCAGCAGCCTGACAACGACCGGGGAG.